This TCR beta chain derives from a study of shared T cell receptors in the human thymus. The repertoire was sequenced with immunoSEQ multiplex PCR; TCRdb's copy has only in-frame clones and lacks some. Counted here are more than 550,000 clones, 80% to 90% occurring once; the ten biggest clones make up 0.008% to 0.011%. The CDR3 has 15 amino acids. V trimming: 2 bases; J trimming: 3 bases; junction bases outside the gene matches: 6. CDR1 ENHRY and CDR2 SYGVKD come from the germline V gene. The same specimen was also included in a second study, on human thymus T cells.

This receptor was identified in a girl under two years old with a congenital heart defect. The chain carries TRBV10-3 and TRBJ2-7; 8 bases agree with TRBD1. The sequenced sample consisted of thymocytes. CDR3 sequence reads: CAISEEGQEFYEQYF. As DNA, the CDR3 is TGTGCCATCAGTGAGGAGGGACAGGAGTTCTACGAGCAGTACTTC.